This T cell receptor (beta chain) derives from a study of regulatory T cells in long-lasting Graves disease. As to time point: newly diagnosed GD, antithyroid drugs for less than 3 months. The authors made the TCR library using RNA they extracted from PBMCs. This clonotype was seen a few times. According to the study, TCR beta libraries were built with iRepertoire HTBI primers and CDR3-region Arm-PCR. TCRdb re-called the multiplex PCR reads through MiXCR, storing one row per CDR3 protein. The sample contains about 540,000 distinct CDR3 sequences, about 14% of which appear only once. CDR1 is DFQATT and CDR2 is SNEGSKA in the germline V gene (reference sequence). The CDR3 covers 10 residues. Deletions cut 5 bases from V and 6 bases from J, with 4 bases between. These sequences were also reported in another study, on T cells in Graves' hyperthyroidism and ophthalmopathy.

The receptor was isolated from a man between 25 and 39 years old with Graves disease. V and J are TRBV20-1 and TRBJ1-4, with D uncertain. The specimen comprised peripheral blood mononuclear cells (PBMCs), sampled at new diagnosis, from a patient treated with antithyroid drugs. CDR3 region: CSARDEKLFF. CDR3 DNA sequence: TGCAGTGCTCGGGATGAAAAACTGTTTTTT.